What follows are 22 T cell receptor beta chains derived from one specimen sequenced in a study of control samples from healthy donors and cancer patients. TCRdb keeps only in-frame clones here, not all; method: immunoSEQ multiplex PCR. The sample has 90,000 to 100,000 clones, approximately 78% seen once. The sequenced material came from blood. These receptors were obtained from a man in his sixties in good health.

This sequence joins TRBV3-1 (or the pseudogene TRBV3-2) and TRBJ2-1, with D tentatively TRBD2 (6 bases). V was trimmed by 5 bases and J by 6 bases, leaving 11 bases between them. In germline, CDR1 is LGHDT, CDR2 YNNKEL (reference sequence). There are 13 residues in the CDR3. CDR3 sequence (DNA): TGTGCCAGCAGCTTAGGACTATTCAATGAGCAGTTCTTC. Its protein product is CASSLGLFNEQFF.

This chain joins TRBV5-5 and TRBJ1-1; TRBD1 matches at 11 bases. Per germline, CDR1 SGHKS and CDR2 YYEKEE (reference sequence). Trimming cost V 5 bases and J 6 bases; bases outside gene matches: 6. CDR3 length: 14 amino acids. The CDR3 DNA reads TGTGCCAGCAGTTATGGACAGGGGGCTCCTGAAGCTTTCTTT. It encodes CASSYGQGAPEAFF.

The chain combines TRBV30 with TRBJ1-1; no clear D gene. Germline assignment: CDR1 GTSNPN and CDR2 SVGIG (reference sequence). The CDR3 is made up of 11 amino acids. Trimming pared 7 bases from V and 9 bases from J, leaving 15 bases between. The CDR3 reads CASRENGQAFF. The CDR3 DNA reads TGTGCCTCCCGGGAAAACGGACAAGCTTTCTTT.

The V gene is TRBV18, the J gene TRBJ1-6; 7 bases are a match to TRBD1. The germline V gene encodes CDR1 KGHSH and CDR2 LQKENI. After removal of 2 bases from V and 5 bases from J, the junction contained 6 bases not matched to a gene. There are 16 residues in the CDR3. The CDR3 protein is CASSPIGQANNSPLHF. The CDR3 DNA reads TGTGCCAGCTCACCAATTGGACAGGCCAATAATTCACCCCTCCACTTT.

The chain is built from TRBV5-1 and TRBJ2-2; tentatively, D is TRBD1 (6 bases). Germline-derived CDR1 and CDR2 are SGHRS and YFSETQ. The CDR3 extends over 15 amino acids. The V end lost 0 bases, the J end lost 6 bases, and 12 bases lay between the germline ends. CDR3 loop: CASSLEAGVPGELFF. CDR3 coding DNA: TGCGCCAGCAGCTTGGAGGCAGGGGTTCCCGGGGAGCTGTTTTTT. The complete variable domain, with remaining parts taken from reference TRBV5-1 and TRBJ2-2, reads KAGVTQTPRYLIKTRGQQVTLSCSPISGHRSVSWYQQTPGQGLQFLFEYFSETQRNKGNFPGRFSGRQFSNSRSEMNVSTLELGDSALYLCASSLEAGVPGELFFGEGSRLTVL.

This clone was detected only a few times. The genes are TRBV5-6 and TRBJ2-4; D is ambiguous. CDR3 length equals 13 residues. CDR1 SGHDT and CDR2 YYEEEE come from the germline V gene. Trimming shortened V by 1 base and J by 13 bases, and 15 bases separated the two germline ends. The CDR3: CASSLSVSLWQYF. Here the CDR3 DNA reads TGTGCCAGCAGCTTGTCTGTCAGCCTGTGGCAGTACTTC.

Here the CDR3 DNA reads TGTGCCAGCGCAGAGAACACTGAAGCTTTCTTT. The encoded protein is CASAENTEAFF. The genes are TRBV2 and TRBJ1-1; D call uncertain. V was clipped by 8 bases and J by 1 base, with 5 bases between them. CDR3 length: 11 residues. CDR1 is SNHLY, CDR2 FYNNEI, per germline.

This chain links TRBV25-1 with TRBJ2-2; 9 bases map to TRBD1. With V trimmed by 4 bases and J by 4 bases, 4 bases remained unmatched. The CDR3 has 15 residues. The germline gives CDR1 MGHDK, CDR2 SYGVNS. Here the CDR3 reads CASSGLTGGTGELFF. The CDR3 DNA follows: TGTGCCAGCAGTGGTTTGACAGGGGGCACCGGGGAGCTGTTTTTT. Together with reference TRBV25-1 and TRBJ2-2, the CDR3 gives the full variable domain: EADIYQTPRYLVIGTGKKITLECSQTMGHDKMYWYQQDPGMELHLIHYSYGVNSTEKGDLSSESTVSRIRTEHFPLTLESARPSHTSQYLCASSGLTGGTGELFFGEGSRLTVL.

The rearrangement joins TRBV24-1 to TRBJ2-5; TRBD2 agrees at 10 bases. This CDR3 has 16 amino acids. Germline CDR1 reads KGHDR; CDR2 reads SFDVKD. V lost 8 bases to trimming and J lost 4 bases; unmatched junction nucleotides: 12. CDR3 bases: TGTGCCACCATTAGCAGGGGACTAGCGTTACGAGAGACCCAGTACTTC. Translating gives CATISRGLALRETQYF.

The chain joins TRBV4-1 to TRBJ2-7; D uncertain. V shed 0 bases and J shed 3 bases, with 12 bases lying between them. CDR1 and CDR2 (germline): MGHRA, YSYEKL. The CDR3 consists of 15 residues. DNA of the CDR3: TGCGCCAGCAGCCAAGATAGCCATTCGGGCTACGAGCAGTACTTC. This codes for CASSQDSHSGYEQYF.

The chain has TRBV7-3 and TRBJ2-5, with TRBD2 matching over 12 bases. The V gene end was trimmed by 1 base and the J gene end by 9 bases; junction bases not matched to a gene: 18. This CDR3 comprises 19 residues. The germline CDR1 and CDR2 sequences are SGHTA and FQGTGA. The CDR3 spells CASSLRGGLAGFRGEAQYF. The CDR3 DNA reads as TGTGCCAGCAGCTTAAGAGGTGGACTAGCGGGGTTCCGGGGGGAGGCCCAGTACTTC. The entire variable domain, with the rest obtained from reference TRBV7-3 and TRBJ2-5, is as follows: GAGVSQTPSNKVTEKGKYVELRCDPISGHTALYWYRQSLGQGPEFLIYFQGTGAADDSGLPNDRFFAVRPEGSVSTLKIQRTERGDSAVYLCASSLRGGLAGFRGEAQYFGPGTRLLVL.

This clone was detected once. V is TRBV19 and J is TRBJ2-7; the D gene is possibly TRBD1 (6 bases). V gave up 2 bases and J gave up 2 bases, with 22 bases separating them. CDR3 length: 18 residues. The germline CDR1 and CDR2 sequences are LNHDA and SQIVND (reference sequence). In DNA form, the CDR3 reads TGTGCCAGTAGTATAAGCCCGGGACACCAAGTTACGACCTACGAGCAGTACTTC. Residues: CASSISPGHQVTTYEQYF.

The J gene is TRBJ2-7, the V gene TRBV5-1; D not resolved. Germline lookup yields CDR1 SGHRS and CDR2 YFSETQ. The CDR3 has 14 residues. V gave up 0 bases and J gave up 0 bases, with 7 bases separating them. In nucleotides, the CDR3 is TGCGCCAGCAGCTTGGAGTCGAGCTCCTACGAGCAGTACTTC. Translated: CASSLESSSYEQYF.

The CDR3 DNA reads as TGTGCCAGCAGCTATGGCCCCAAGAGCGAGCAGTACTTC. Translating it yields CASSYGPKSEQYF. J is TRBJ2-7 and V is TRBV7-9; D call uncertain. Germline-derived CDR1 and CDR2 are SEHNR and FQNEAQ (reference sequence). The germline V and J ends were trimmed by 4 bases and 6 bases, with 13 bases remaining between them. This CDR3 has 13 amino acids.

The gene calls are TRBV24-1 and TRBJ2-2; no clear D. Deletions cut 2 bases from V and 4 bases from J, with 10 bases between. The length of the CDR3 is 15 residues. Germline CDR1 and CDR2: KGHDR and SFDVKD. The CDR3 sequence is CATSDYAGSTGELFF. The CDR3 DNA is TGTGCCACCAGTGATTACGCAGGAAGCACCGGGGAGCTGTTTTTT.

The chain joins TRBV9 to TRBJ2-2, with TRBD2 as a possible D gene (5 bases). Germline-derived CDR1 and CDR2 are SGDLS and YYNGEE. The CDR3 totals 15 residues. The V end lost 1 base, the J end lost 4 bases, and 11 bases lay between the germline ends. The CDR3 nucleotides read TGTGCCAGCAGCGTACGGAGTAGCGTCACCGGGGAGCTGTTTTTT. The encoded protein is CASSVRSSVTGELFF.

The CDR3 reads CASSLLQGFLFSGANVLTF. The CDR3 DNA reads TGTGCCAGCAGCTTGCTACAGGGCTTCCTCTTCTCTGGGGCCAACGTCCTGACTTTC. The chain is built from TRBV7-9 and TRBJ2-6, with D possibly TRBD1 on 6 matching bases. CDR1 is SEHNR and CDR2 is FQNEAQ in the germline V gene (reference sequence). The CDR3 sequence is 19 residues long. V lost 3 bases, J lost 0 bases, and 18 bases lay in between. Filled out from reference TRBV7-9 and TRBJ2-6, the complete variable domain reads DTGVSQNPRHKITKRGQNVTFRCDPISEHNRLYWYRQTLGQGPEFLTYFQNEAQLEKSRLLSDRFSAERPKGSFSTLEIQRTEQGDSAMYLCASSLLQGFLFSGANVLTFGAGSRLTVL.

The chain combines TRBV6-5 with TRBJ2-3, with 8 bases matching TRBD2. There are 16 residues in the CDR3. With V trimmed by 0 bases and J by 2 bases, 4 bases remained unmatched. CDR1 and CDR2 from the germline V gene are MNHEY and SVGAGI. The CDR3 region is CASSYSAGGFTDTQYF. The CDR3 DNA is TGTGCCAGCAGTTACTCGGCGGGGGGATTCACAGATACGCAGTATTTT.

The chain carries TRBV7-9 and TRBJ2-3; 7 bases are shared with TRBD1. This CDR3 is built from 17 residues. V shed 5 bases and J 1 base; nucleotides not matched to a gene: 12. Germline V gene data show CDR1 as SEHNR and CDR2 as FQNEAQ (reference sequence). Here the CDR3 DNA reads TGTGCCAGCAGCCACGCTACGGACAGGCGGGGCACAGATACGCAGTATTTT. Amino acids: CASSHATDRRGTDTQYF.

The J gene is TRBJ1-1, the V gene TRBV9; D call uncertain. CDR1 is SGDLS, CDR2 YYNGEE, per germline. The CDR3 runs 15 residues. Deletions cut 0 bases from V and 3 bases from J, with 12 bases between. CDR3 in amino acids: CASSVGPFEDTEAFF. The CDR3 DNA sequence: TGTGCCAGCAGCGTAGGACCTTTTGAGGACACTGAAGCTTTCTTT.

This chain links TRBV16 with TRBJ2-7; unclear D gene. The V end was cut by 3 bases, the J end by 7 bases, with 13 bases between. The CDR3 has 13 amino acids. Looked up from germline, CDR1 is KGHSY and CDR2 is FQNENV. This chain's CDR3 is CASSQGGDGEQYF. CDR3 DNA: TGTGCCAGCAGCCAGGGCGGTGATGGGGAGCAGTACTTC.

This chain joins TRBV9 and TRBJ2-3; unclear D gene. V lost 0 bases to trimming and J lost 6 bases, with 11 bases between them. Germline loops: CDR1 SGDLS, CDR2 YYNGEE. The CDR3 runs 14 residues. The CDR3 is CASSVGTAYDTQYF. DNA of the CDR3: TGTGCCAGCAGCGTAGGTACGGCCTACGATACGCAGTATTTT.